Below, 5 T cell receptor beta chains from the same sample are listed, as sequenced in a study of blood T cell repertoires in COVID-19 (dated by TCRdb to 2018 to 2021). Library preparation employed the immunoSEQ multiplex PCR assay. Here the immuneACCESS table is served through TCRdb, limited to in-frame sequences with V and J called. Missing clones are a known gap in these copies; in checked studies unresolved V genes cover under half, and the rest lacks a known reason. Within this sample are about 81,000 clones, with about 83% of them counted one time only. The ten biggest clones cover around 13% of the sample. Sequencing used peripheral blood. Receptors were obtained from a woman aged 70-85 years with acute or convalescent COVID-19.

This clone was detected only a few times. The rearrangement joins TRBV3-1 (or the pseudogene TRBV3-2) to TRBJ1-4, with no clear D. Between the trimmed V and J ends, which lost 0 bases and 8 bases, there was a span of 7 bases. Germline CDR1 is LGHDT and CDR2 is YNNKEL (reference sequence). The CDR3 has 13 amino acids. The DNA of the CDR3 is TGTGCCAGCAGCCAAGAAGGAGTCGAAAAACTGTTTTTT. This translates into CASSQEGVEKLFF.

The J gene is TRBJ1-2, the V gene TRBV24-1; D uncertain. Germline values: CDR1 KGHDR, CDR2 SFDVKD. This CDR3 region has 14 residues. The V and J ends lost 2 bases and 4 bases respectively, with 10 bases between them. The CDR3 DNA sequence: TGTGCCACCAGTGATTCTGCAGCGCCCTATGGCTACACCTTC. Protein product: CATSDSAAPYGYTF.

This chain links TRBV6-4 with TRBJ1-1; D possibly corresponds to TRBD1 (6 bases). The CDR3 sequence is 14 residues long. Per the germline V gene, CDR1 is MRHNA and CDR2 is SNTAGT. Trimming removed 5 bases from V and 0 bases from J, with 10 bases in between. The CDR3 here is CASSLNRVNTEAFF. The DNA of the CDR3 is TGTGCCAGCAGTTTGAACAGGGTGAACACTGAAGCTTTCTTT.

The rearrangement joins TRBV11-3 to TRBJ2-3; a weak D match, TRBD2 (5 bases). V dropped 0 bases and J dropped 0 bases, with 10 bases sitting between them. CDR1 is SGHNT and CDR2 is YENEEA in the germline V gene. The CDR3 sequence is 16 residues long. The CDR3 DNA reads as TGTGCCAGCAGCTTAGATAGCGTGGGAAGCACAGATACGCAGTATTTT. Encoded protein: CASSLDSVGSTDTQYF.

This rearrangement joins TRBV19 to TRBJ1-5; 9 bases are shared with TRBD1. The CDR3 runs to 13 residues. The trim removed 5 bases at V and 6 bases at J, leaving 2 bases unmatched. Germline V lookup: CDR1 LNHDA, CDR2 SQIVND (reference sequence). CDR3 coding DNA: TGTGCCAGTAGTGGACAGGGGTTTCAGCCCCAGCATTTT. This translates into CASSGQGFQPQHF.